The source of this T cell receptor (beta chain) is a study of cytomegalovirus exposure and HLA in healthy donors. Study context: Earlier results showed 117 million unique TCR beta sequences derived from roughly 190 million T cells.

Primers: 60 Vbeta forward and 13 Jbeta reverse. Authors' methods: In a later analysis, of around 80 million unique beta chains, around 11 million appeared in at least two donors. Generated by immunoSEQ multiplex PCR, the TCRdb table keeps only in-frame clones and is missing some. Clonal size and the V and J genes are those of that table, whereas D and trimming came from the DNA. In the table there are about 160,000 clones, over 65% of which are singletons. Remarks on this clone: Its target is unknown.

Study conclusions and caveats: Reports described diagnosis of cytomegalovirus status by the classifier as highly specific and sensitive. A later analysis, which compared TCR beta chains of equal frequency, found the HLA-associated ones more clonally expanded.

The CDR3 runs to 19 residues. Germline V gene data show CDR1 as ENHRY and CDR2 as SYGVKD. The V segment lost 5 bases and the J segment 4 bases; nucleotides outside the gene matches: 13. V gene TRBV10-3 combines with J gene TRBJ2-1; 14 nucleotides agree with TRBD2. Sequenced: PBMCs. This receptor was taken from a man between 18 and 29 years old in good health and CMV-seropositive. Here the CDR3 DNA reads TGTGCCATCAGTAACGGGACTAGCGGGAGATGGGAGGATTACAATGAGCAGTTCTTC. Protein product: CAISNGTSGRWEDYNEQFF.